This record looks at one TCR beta chain sequence and its context. V lost 0 bases, J lost 14 bases, and 13 bases lay in between. The CDR3 has 11 amino acids. The germline V gene encodes CDR1 DFQATT and CDR2 SNEGSKA (reference sequence). The data originate from a study of blood T cells in healthy people across ages. The second PCR ran roughly 6 to 11 cycles with a sample-barcoded 5' primer and J-beta primers. TCRdb reanalysed the 5' RACE reads using MiXCR and keeps one entry per CDR3 protein. The top ten clones hold less than 0.75% of a sample with about 1 million distinct CDR3 sequences, around 27% of them seen once. A further study also used this sample, focusing on T cells of mothers and their children.

The chain recombines TRBV20-1 with TRBJ1-2, with TRBD1 as a possible D gene (5 bases). The sequencing input was blood. The sequence was collected from a girl aged 2 to 10 in good health. Written as DNA, the CDR3 is TGCAGTGCTAGAGATGCAGGGAGGGAGACCTTC. Translation gives CSARDAGRETF.